This T cell receptor beta chain is from a study of blood T cell repertoires in COVID-19. Here immunoSEQ multiplex PCR was the method, and the copy in TCRdb shows in-frame clones only, minus some. The table shows 170,000 or so clones, with around nine tenths occurring only once. CDR3 length: 15 residues. Germline CDR1 is SGHTA and CDR2 is FQGNSA. J was trimmed by 9 bases and V by 6 bases; bases with no gene match: 12. The sequence came from a woman aged 18-30 years who had recovered from COVID-19. Sequenced material: peripheral blood. The chain carries TRBV7-2 and TRBJ2-1; 9 positions agree with TRBD2. CDR3 region: CASRETGGRAIEQFF. CDR3 DNA sequence: TGTGCCAGCAGAGAGACGGGCGGGAGGGCCATTGAGCAGTTCTTC.